What follows are 2 T cell receptor beta chains derived from one specimen sequenced in a study of cytomegalovirus exposure and HLA in healthy donors. Researchers ran the PCR with 60 Vbeta and 13 Jbeta primers. Method: immunoSEQ multiplex PCR; TCRdb's copy keeps in-frame clones and lacks some. This table holds more than 85,000 clones, approximately 73% found once. Sequencing was performed on PBMCs. All receptors derive from a man in his forties in good health and CMV-seronegative.

V usage is TRBV29-1 and J usage is TRBJ2-7, with D possibly matching TRBD1 (6 bases). Trimming shortened V by 1 base and J by 9 bases, and 16 bases separated the two germline ends. This CDR3 region has 13 residues. Germline CDR1 is SQVTM and CDR2 is ANQGSEA. DNA of the CDR3: TGCAGCGTTGAAGCGGGACAAGGCGTAGGGCAGTACTTC. As protein: CSVEAGQGVGQYF.

The genes are TRBV30 and TRBJ2-1, with D possibly being TRBD2 (6 bases). Per the germline V gene, CDR1 is GTSNPN and CDR2 is SVGIG (reference sequence). Trimming removed 0 bases from V and 10 bases from J, with 13 bases in between. The CDR3 runs to 13 residues. CDR3 coding DNA: TGTGCCTGGAGTGTAAGTGCTCGGGGGGAGCAGTTCTTC. As protein: CAWSVSARGEQFF.